What follows is one T cell receptor beta chain and its context. The antigen is unknown. PCR was performed using 60 Vbeta and 13 Jbeta primers. Assay used: immunoSEQ multiplex PCR; TCRdb lists only in-frame clones, some missing. Among some 150,000 clones listed, 70% to 85% were seen once. The source of the sample is a study of cytomegalovirus exposure and HLA in healthy donors. General study points: TCR beta sequences numbering about 17,000 were associated with HLA alleles at 0.05 false discovery rate in a later analysis. Researchers reported in a later analysis that common viral pathogens appeared linked to several top clusters. Among TCR beta chains, those listed as cytomegalovirus-associated numbered under 200. An Asian-associated ancestry cluster reportedly showed fewer N-insertions than the roughly 600-donor mean in a later analysis.

The receptor's source is a man aged 40-50 years in good health and CMV-seronegative. What was sequenced was PBMCs.

CDR3 region: CASSLGSFTEAFF. The CDR3 coding sequence is TGTGCCAGCAGCTTAGGGAGTTTTACTGAAGCTTTCTTT. The rearrangement uses TRBV5-5 and TRBJ1-1, with D unclear. Per the germline V gene, CDR1 is SGHKS and CDR2 is YYEKEE (reference sequence). V lost 2 bases, J lost 5 bases, and 10 bases lay in between. This CDR3 has 13 amino acids.